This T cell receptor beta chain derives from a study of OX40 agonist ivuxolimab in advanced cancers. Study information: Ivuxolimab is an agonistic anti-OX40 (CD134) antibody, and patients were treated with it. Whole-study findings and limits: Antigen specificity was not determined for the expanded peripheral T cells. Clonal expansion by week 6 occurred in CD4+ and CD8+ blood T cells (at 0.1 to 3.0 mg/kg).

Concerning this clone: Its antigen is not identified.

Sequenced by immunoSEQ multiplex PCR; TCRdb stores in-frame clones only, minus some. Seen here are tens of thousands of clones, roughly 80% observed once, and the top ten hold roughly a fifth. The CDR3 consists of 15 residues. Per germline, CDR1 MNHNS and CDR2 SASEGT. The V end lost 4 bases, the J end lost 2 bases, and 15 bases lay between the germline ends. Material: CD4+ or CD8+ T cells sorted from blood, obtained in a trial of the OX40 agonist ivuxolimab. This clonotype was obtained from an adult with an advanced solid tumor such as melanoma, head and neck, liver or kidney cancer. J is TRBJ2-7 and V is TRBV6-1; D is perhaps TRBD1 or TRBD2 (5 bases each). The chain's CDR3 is CASSGSGTATYEQYF. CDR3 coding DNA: TGTGCCAGCAGTGGATCCGGGACGGCGACCTACGAGCAGTACTTC.